This T cell receptor (beta chain) was recorded in a study of T-cell memory formation after mild COVID-19. Study at large: The study found TCR clusters largely donor specific. Study-wide points: Confirmation was lacking for SARS-CoV-2 specificity of second-wave clones that peaked on day 37.

Germline V gene lookup returns CDR1 SGHTA and CDR2 FQGTGA. Germline trimming cut 2 bases from V and 3 bases from J; bases unmatched to any gene: 9. The CDR3 sequence is 16 residues long. A single record per CDR3 protein comes from TCRdb applying MiXCR to the 5' RACE reads. This table has 450,000 or so distinct CDR3 sequences, around a quarter appearing once. As to this clonotype: Its antigen is unidentified.

The chain has TRBV7-3 and TRBJ2-5, with 7 bases matching TRBD2. Sequenced material: PBMCs or a T cell subset sorted from them (not recorded which). The clonotype originates from an adult woman who had mild COVID-19 (a few samples of this study predate the infection). Cell type and time point are not known. The CDR3 reads CASSLYGGSVEETQYF. The CDR3 nucleotides are TGTGCCAGCAGCTTATATGGCGGGAGCGTTGAAGAGACCCAGTACTTC.